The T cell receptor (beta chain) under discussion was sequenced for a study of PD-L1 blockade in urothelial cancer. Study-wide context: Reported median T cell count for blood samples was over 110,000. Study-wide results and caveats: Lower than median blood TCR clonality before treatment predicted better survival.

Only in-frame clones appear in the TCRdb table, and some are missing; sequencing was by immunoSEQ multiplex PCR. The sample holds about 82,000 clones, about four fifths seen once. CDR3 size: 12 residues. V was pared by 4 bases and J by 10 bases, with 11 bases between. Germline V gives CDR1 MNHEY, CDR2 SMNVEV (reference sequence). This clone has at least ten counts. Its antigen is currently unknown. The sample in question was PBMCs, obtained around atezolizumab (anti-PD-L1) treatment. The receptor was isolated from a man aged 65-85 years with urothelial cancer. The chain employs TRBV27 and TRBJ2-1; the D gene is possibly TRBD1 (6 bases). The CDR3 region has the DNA TGTGCCAGCAGTTATACCACAGGGGAGCAGTTCTTC. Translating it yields CASSYTTGEQFF.